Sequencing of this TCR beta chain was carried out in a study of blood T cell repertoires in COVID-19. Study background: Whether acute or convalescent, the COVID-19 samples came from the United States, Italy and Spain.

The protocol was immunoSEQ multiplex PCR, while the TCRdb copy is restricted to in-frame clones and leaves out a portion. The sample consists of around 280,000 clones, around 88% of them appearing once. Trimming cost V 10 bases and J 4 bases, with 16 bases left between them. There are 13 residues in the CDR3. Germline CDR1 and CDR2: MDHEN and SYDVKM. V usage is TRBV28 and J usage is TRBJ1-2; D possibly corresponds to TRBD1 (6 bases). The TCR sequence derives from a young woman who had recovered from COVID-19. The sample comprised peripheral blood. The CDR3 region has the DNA TGTGCCATCACAACAGGGCTATTCTATGGCTACACCTTC. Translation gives CAITTGLFYGYTF.